The clone carrying this T cell receptor beta chain was picked up many times. Primers used in a second PCR of roughly 6 to 11 cycles were a sample-barcoded 5' primer and a J-beta primer mix. Using its own MiXCR run on the 5' RACE reads, TCRdb lists one record per CDR3 protein. The table has 1.5 million to 2 million distinct CDR3 sequences, roughly 43% seen once. This sample was included in a study of blood T cells in healthy people across ages. This CDR3 is built from 15 residues. Germline CDR1 is SGHRS and CDR2 is YFSETQ. The V end lost 3 bases, the J end lost 1 base, and 11 bases lay between the germline ends. Donors were healthy Caucasian individuals from Russia aged about 6 to 90. Peripheral blood was drawn, about 10 milliliters per donor.

The clonotype originates from a human donor in good health. Input material: blood. The V call is TRBV5-1, the J call TRBJ2-1; D is unresolved. As DNA, the CDR3 is TGCGCCAGCAGCTCCGGGCCACCATCCTACAATGAGCAGTTCTTC. Translation: CASSSGPPSYNEQFF.